Given below is one T cell receptor (beta chain) in context. The data were taken from a study of OX40 agonist ivuxolimab in advanced cancers. Produced via immunoSEQ multiplex PCR; TCRdb's table is partial and in-frame only. There are tens of thousands of clones in the sample; 88% occur only once, and roughly 0.67% lies in the top ten. The CDR3 is 13 residues long. V was cut by 9 bases and J by 1 base, with 12 bases left in between. CDR1 and CDR2 from the germline V gene are MNHEY and SVGAGI. The source was CD4+ or CD8+ T cells sorted from blood, collected in a trial of the OX40 agonist ivuxolimab. This sequence joins TRBV6-5 and TRBJ1-1; the D gene is possibly TRBD1 (5 bases). The clonotype originates from an adult with an advanced solid tumor such as melanoma, head and neck, liver or kidney cancer. The CDR3 region has the DNA TGTGCCAGTACGGGACGTTGGAACACTGAAGCTTTCTTT. The encoded protein is CASTGRWNTEAFF.